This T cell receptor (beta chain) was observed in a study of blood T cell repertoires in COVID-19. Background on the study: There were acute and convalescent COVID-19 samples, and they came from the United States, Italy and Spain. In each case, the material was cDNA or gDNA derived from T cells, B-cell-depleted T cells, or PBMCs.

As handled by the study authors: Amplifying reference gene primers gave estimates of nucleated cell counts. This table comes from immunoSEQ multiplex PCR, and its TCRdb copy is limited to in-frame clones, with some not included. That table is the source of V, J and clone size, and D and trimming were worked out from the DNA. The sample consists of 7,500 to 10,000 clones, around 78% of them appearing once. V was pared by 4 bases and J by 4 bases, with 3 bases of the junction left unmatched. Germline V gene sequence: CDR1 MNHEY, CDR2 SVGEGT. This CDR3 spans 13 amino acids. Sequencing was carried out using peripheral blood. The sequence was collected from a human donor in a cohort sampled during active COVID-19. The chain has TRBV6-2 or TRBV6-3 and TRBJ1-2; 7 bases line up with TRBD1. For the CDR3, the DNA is TGTGCCAGCAGTTTCAGGGGGACCTATGGCTACACCTTC. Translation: CASSFRGTYGYTF.